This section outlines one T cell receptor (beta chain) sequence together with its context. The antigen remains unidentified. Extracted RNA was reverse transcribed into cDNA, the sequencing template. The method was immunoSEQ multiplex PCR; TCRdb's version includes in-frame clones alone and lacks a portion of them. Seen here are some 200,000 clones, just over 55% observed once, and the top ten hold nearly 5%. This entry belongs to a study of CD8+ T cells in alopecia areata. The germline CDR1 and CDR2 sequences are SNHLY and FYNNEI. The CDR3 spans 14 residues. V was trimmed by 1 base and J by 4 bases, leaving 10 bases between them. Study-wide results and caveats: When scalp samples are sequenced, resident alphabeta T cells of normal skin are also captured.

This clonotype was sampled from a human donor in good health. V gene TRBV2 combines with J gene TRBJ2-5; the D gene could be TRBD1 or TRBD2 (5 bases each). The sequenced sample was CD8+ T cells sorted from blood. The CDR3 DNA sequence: TGTGCCAGCAGTGAAGATGAGGGGCGAGAGACCCAGTACTTC. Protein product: CASSEDEGRETQYF.